The rows below give T cell receptor beta chains drawn from one sample of a study of CD8+ T cells in alopecia areata. The data were produced by immunoSEQ multiplex PCR, yet TCRdb's version contains in-frame clones alone and is incomplete. Of fewer than 100,000 clones in the sample, roughly three fifths were seen once. The specimen was CD8+ T cells sorted from blood, collected at week 4, from a patient treated with tofacitinib. The receptors originated from a human donor with alopecia areata. Both conserved end residues are part of each CDR3. Each record gives: clone size, D gene, J gene, V gene, CDR3 DNA, CDR3 protein. D genes are given only for firm matches. Only some rows state a clone size, as once, few, many or a class for expanded clones.

>NA|TRBD1|TRBJ2-7|TRBV5-4
TGTGCCAGCAGCCCGGACAGGGCCCCTCTCGAGCAGTACTTC
CASSPDRAPLEQYF
>NA|TRBD1|TRBJ1-2|TRBV25-1
TGTGCCAGCAGTTCGGGGACAGGCGATGGCTACACCTTC
CASSSGTGDGYTF
>once|NA|TRBJ1-4|TRBV5-1
TGCGCCAGCTGGTCCGGGACAACAAATGAAAAACTGTTTTTT
CASWSGTTNEKLFF
>NA|TRBD1|TRBJ2-5|TRBV13
TGTGCCAGCAGCCGGCCGGGACAGGGAAACCAAGAGACCCAGTACTTC
CASSRPGQGNQETQYF
>NA|NA|TRBJ2-1|TRBV7-9
TGTGCCAGCACCGGGTTTGGAAATGAGCAGTTCTTC
CASTGFGNEQFF
>few|TRBD2|TRBJ2-5|TRBV29-1
TGCAGCGTTGGGGGATCGGGAGGGGGAGAGACCCAGTACTTC
CSVGGSGGGETQYF
>NA|NA|TRBJ2-5|TRBV7-9
TGTGCCAGCAGCTCCCGGGACTCCCAAGAGACCCAGTACTTC
CASSSRDSQETQYF
>NA|NA|TRBJ1-5|TRBV27
TGTGCCAGCAGGGAATATAGCAATCAGCCCCAGCATTTT
CASREYSNQPQHF
>NA|NA|TRBJ1-1|TRBV6-5
TGTGCCAGCAGTTACACGGGCGCTGAAGCTTTCTTT
CASSYTGAEAFF
>NA|TRBD2|TRBJ2-3|TRBV29-1
TGCAGCGTTGCGCTAGCGGGGGTCGCAGATACGCAGTATTTT
CSVALAGVADTQYF
>few|NA|TRBJ1-1|TRBV5-1
TGCGCCAGCAGCTTTGGGGGGCAAACTGAAGCTTTCTTT
CASSFGGQTEAFF
>NA|NA|TRBJ2-1|TRBV14
TGTGCCAGCAGCCAAGATCGTTCCGGCCTTGAGCAGTTCTTC
CASSQDRSGLEQFF